Detailed here is one TCR beta chain. Its antigen is undetermined. The data originate from a study of shared clonotypes between healthy human individuals. As handled by the study authors: Filtering of immunoSEQ junctional sequences could not match full-length read filtering. Measured with immunoSEQ multiplex PCR; TCRdb has only the in-frame clones, and not every one. For V, J and clone size, that table is used; D and trimming come from the DNA. Of over 2 million clones listed, roughly 92% are singletons. The study, taken as a whole, reports: When naive CD4 clonotypes were compared across a few donors, roughly 4.9% were shared. Limited genetic and exposure-history diversity came from having few donors. Some clonotypes were shared by all four sorted-subset donors, while others were not shared. The non-shared ones had lower generation probabilities than the shared ones.

The CDR3 extends over 16 amino acids. Germline assignment: CDR1 LNHNV and CDR2 YYDKDF (reference sequence). V was shortened by 3 bases and J by 0 bases, with 15 bases between the two germline ends. Sample: naive CD4+ T cells from PBMCs. As to subset: CD45RA+ positively selected. This clonotype originated in a man in his late teens or twenties in good health. Some clones in this sample may be carry-over from other donors' samples. This chain uses TRBV15 with TRBJ2-7; maybe TRBD1 (5 bases). The CDR3 DNA reads as TGTGCCACCAGCAGGGGGTGGGCAACAGGCTCCTACGAGCAGTACTTC. It codes for CATSRGWATGSYEQYF. Supplemented by reference TRBV15 and TRBJ2-7, the full variable domain reads DAMVIQNPRYQVTQFGKPVTLSCSQTLNHNVMYWYQQKSSQAPKLLFHYYDKDFNNEADTPDNFQSRRPNTSFCFLDIRSPGLGDTAMYLCATSRGWATGSYEQYFGPGTRLTVT.